Each of the 21 T cell receptor beta chains below was sequenced from the same sample in a study of cytomegalovirus exposure and HLA in healthy donors. The PCR made use of 60 Vbeta and 13 Jbeta primers. Generated by immunoSEQ multiplex PCR, the TCRdb table keeps only in-frame clones and is missing some. The sample shows roughly 88,000 clones, just under 70% of them seen only once. The sequencing sample was made of PBMCs. The origin of the receptors is a man aged 50 or older in good health and CMV-seronegative.

The chain is built from TRBV11-2 and TRBJ1-6; D uncertain. The V end was cut by 1 base, the J end by 3 bases, with 10 bases between. Germline CDR1 reads SGHAT; CDR2 reads FQNNGV. The CDR3 totals 16 residues. In DNA, the CDR3 is TGTGCCAGCAGCTTAGTGGCGGGCGACTATAATTCACCCCTCCACTTT. It translates to CASSLVAGDYNSPLHF.

The chain combines TRBV7-2 with TRBJ1-5, with 7 bases fitting TRBD1. With 4 bases clipped from V and 0 bases from J, the junction kept 3 bases outside the gene matches. CDR1 is SGHTA and CDR2 is FQGNSA in the germline V gene. The CDR3 runs to 15 residues. The CDR3 DNA follows: TGTGCCAGCAGCTCGGGACAGATTAGCAATCAGCCCCAGCATTTT. This sequence encodes CASSSGQISNQPQHF.

The rearrangement links TRBV14 to TRBJ2-3; 8 nucleotides line up with TRBD2. Trimming removed 4 bases from V and 0 bases from J; junction bases left unmatched: 9. CDR1 and CDR2 from the germline V gene are SGHDN and FVKESK. The CDR3 totals 17 residues. Here the CDR3 reads CASSRLLAAASTDTQYF. As DNA, the CDR3 is TGTGCCAGCAGCCGGCTACTAGCGGCGGCTAGCACAGATACGCAGTATTTT.

This chain connects TRBV2 to TRBJ2-3; 8 positions agree with TRBD2. The CDR3 spans 14 residues. Looked up from germline, CDR1 is SNHLY and CDR2 is FYNNEI. V shed 10 bases and J 4 bases; nucleotides not matched to a gene: 10. CDR3 region: CATRAGEGPDTQYF. CDR3 nucleotide sequence: TGTGCCACTCGAGCGGGAGAGGGGCCAGATACGCAGTATTTT.

The V gene is TRBV4-3, the J gene TRBJ2-1; 8 bases fit TRBD2. This CDR3 has 13 residues. After removal of 5 bases from V and 10 bases from J, the junction contained 7 bases not matched to a gene. CDR1 LGHNA and CDR2 YSLEER come from the germline V gene. The CDR3 coding sequence is TGCGCCAGCAGCTCCGGGACTAGATACGAGCAGTTCTTC. It yields the protein CASSSGTRYEQFF.

This clone showed up just a few times. The rearrangement uses TRBV12-5 and TRBJ2-3; the D gene is possibly TRBD2 (6 bases). The germline V and J ends were trimmed by 2 bases and 0 bases, with 18 bases remaining between them. Germline V gene sequence: CDR1 LGHNT, CDR2 FRNRAP. The CDR3 is made up of 18 amino acids. The CDR3 here is CASGLPSGPGVSTDTQYF. The CDR3 DNA reads as TGTGCTAGTGGTTTGCCCTCGGGACCGGGGGTGAGCACAGATACGCAGTATTTT.

The chain combines TRBV7-9 with TRBJ2-5, with 8 nucleotides matching TRBD2. Losses at the gene ends were 5 bases for V and 4 bases for J; bases not matched to a gene: 6. This CDR3 is 14 amino acids long. Per the germline V gene, CDR1 is SEHNR and CDR2 is FQNEAQ (reference sequence). In DNA, the CDR3 is TGTGCCAGCAGCCGCTCGGGGGGGGGAGAGACCCAGTACTTC. It specifies CASSRSGGGETQYF.

The chain couples TRBV5-1 to TRBJ2-7; TRBD2 matches at 8 bases. V dropped 0 bases and J dropped 1; count of bases not matched to a gene: 3. Germline CDR1 SGHRS, CDR2 YFSETQ. The CDR3 consists of 15 residues. The CDR3 region is CASSLAGGASYEQYF. CDR3 DNA sequence: TGCGCCAGCAGCTTGGCCGGGGGGGCGTCCTACGAGCAGTACTTC. Looking up the rest from reference TRBV5-1 and TRBJ2-7 gives the full variable domain: KAGVTQTPRYLIKTRGQQVTLSCSPISGHRSVSWYQQTPGQGLQFLFEYFSETQRNKGNFPGRFSGRQFSNSRSEMNVSTLELGDSALYLCASSLAGGASYEQYFGPGTRLTVT.

The chain recombines TRBV30 with TRBJ1-1; D call uncertain. V lost 0 bases and J lost 7, with 6 bases in between. Germline assignment: CDR1 GTSNPN and CDR2 SVGIG (reference sequence). The CDR3 sequence is 11 residues long. CDR3 region: CAWSVRVEAFF. The DNA for the CDR3 is TGTGCCTGGAGTGTACGGGTTGAAGCTTTCTTT.

This clone was seen a few times. This chain connects TRBV7-6 to TRBJ2-1; TRBD1 is a possible D gene (5 bases). This CDR3 is built from 14 residues. CDR1 is SGHVS and CDR2 is FNYEAQ in the germline V gene. V lost 0 bases, J lost 9 bases, and 12 bases lay in between. CDR3 protein: CASSLALVRGEQFF. The DNA for the CDR3 is TGTGCCAGCAGCTTAGCGCTAGTTAGGGGTGAGCAGTTCTTC.

V is TRBV7-9 and J is TRBJ1-1; D is undetermined. The CDR3 runs 14 residues. CDR1 and CDR2 from the germline V gene are SEHNR and FQNEAQ (reference sequence). V lost 7 bases, J lost 5 bases, and 17 bases lay in between. The CDR3 sequence is CASTVRGGLTEAFF. In DNA, the CDR3 is TGTGCCAGCACCGTACGGGGAGGGTTGACTGAAGCTTTCTTT.

The chain uses TRBV6-6 and TRBJ2-5; 8 bases are shared with TRBD1. The CDR3 has 13 amino acids. After removal of 8 bases from V and 4 bases from J, the junction contained 6 bases not matched to a gene. Per the germline V gene, CDR1 is MNHNY and CDR2 is SVGAGI (reference sequence). CDR3 in DNA: TGTGCCAGCGTCCCACAGGGGGTAGAGACCCAGTACTTC. Translated, it gives CASVPQGVETQYF.

This clone appeared a single time. V gene TRBV5-4 combines with J gene TRBJ2-7; possibly TRBD1 for D (5 bases). Germline CDR1 and CDR2: SGHNT and YYREEE (reference sequence). This CDR3 is 15 amino acids long. Trimming took off 4 bases at V and 2 bases at J, with 16 bases between the two ends. The CDR3 DNA reads TGTGCCAGCAGCCTTCAACTCAGGGCCCCCTACGAGCAGTACTTC. This sequence encodes CASSLQLRAPYEQYF. Together with reference TRBV5-4 and TRBJ2-7, the CDR3 gives the full variable domain: ETGVTQSPTHLIKTRGQQVTLRCSSQSGHNTVSWYQQALGQGPQFIFQYYREEENGRGNFPPRFSGLQFPNYSSELNVNALELDDSALYLCASSLQLRAPYEQYFGPGTRLTVT.

CDR3 coding DNA: TGCGCCAGCAGCATTAGGGGCTCCAATGAGCAGTTCTTC. Protein product: CASSIRGSNEQFF. This sequence joins TRBV4-3 and TRBJ2-1; weak D call: TRBD1 (5 bases). Trimming took 5 bases from V and 6 from J, leaving 11 bases between them. CDR1 is LGHNA and CDR2 is YSLEER in the germline V gene. The CDR3 spans 13 residues.

This chain connects TRBV30 to TRBJ1-5; 10 bases are shared with TRBD1. After removal of 3 bases from V and 6 bases from J, the junction contained 5 bases not matched to a gene. The CDR3 covers 14 residues. Looked up from germline, CDR1 is GTSNPN and CDR2 is SVGIG (reference sequence). The CDR3 DNA follows: TGTGCCTGGAGAAGACAGGGGGCGGGTCAGCCCCAGCATTTT. It encodes CAWRRQGAGQPQHF.

This clone has a handful of counts. V and J are TRBV6-6 and TRBJ1-2; the match to TRBD1 covers 8 bases. V was pared by 8 bases and J by 8 bases, with 10 bases of the junction left unmatched. Germline CDR1 is MNHNY and CDR2 is SVGAGI (reference sequence). CDR3 length: 13 amino acids. The CDR3 nucleotides read TGTGCCAGCGCCACGACAGGGGATTTCGGCTACACCTTC. Residues: CASATTGDFGYTF.

V gene TRBV7-3 combines with J gene TRBJ2-7, with TRBD2 matching over 13 bases. The CDR3 is 17 residues long. The germline CDR1 and CDR2 sequences are SGHTA and FQGTGA. V lost 0 bases, J lost 2 bases, and 4 bases stayed unmatched. CDR3 residues: CASSLTLGLAGTYEQYV. The CDR3 DNA reads TGTGCCAGCAGCTTAACCTTGGGACTAGCGGGAACCTACGAGCAGTACGTC.

The chain uses TRBV5-5 and TRBJ1-6, with D maybe TRBD1 (6 bases). Trimming took 3 bases from V and 7 from J, leaving 11 bases between them. Germline values: CDR1 SGHKS, CDR2 YYEKEE (reference sequence). CDR3 size: 14 residues. Written as DNA, the CDR3 is TGTGCCAGCAGCTCGGGGGGGCGGAATTCACCCCTCCACTTT. Encoded protein: CASSSGGRNSPLHF.

The genes are TRBV7-3 and TRBJ2-3; 7 positions match TRBD2. The germline V gene encodes CDR1 SGHTA and CDR2 FQGTGA. The CDR3 loop spans 14 amino acids. V shed 1 base and J 2 bases; nucleotides not matched to a gene: 0. In nucleotides, the CDR3 is TGTGCCAGCAGCTTAAGGGACTACACAGATACGCAGTATTTT. Its translation: CASSLRDYTDTQYF.

This sequence joins TRBV18 and TRBJ1-2; unclear D gene. This CDR3 is 13 amino acids long. The germline V gene has CDR1 KGHSH and CDR2 LQKENI. Trimming shortened V by 3 bases and J by 7 bases, and 12 bases separated the two germline ends. CDR3 amino acids: CASSPGRQFGYTF. CDR3 DNA: TGTGCCAGCTCACCGGGCCGACAATTTGGCTACACCTTC.

In its sample, this clone was seen once. The CDR3 does not end in the conserved phenylalanine or tryptophan, so this is likely a read error. This rearrangement joins TRBV10-3 to TRBJ1-1, with D perhaps matching TRBD1 (6 bases). The ends were cut back, 2 bases at V and 10 bases at J, with 11 bases in the middle. The CDR3 is 12 amino acids. Germline CDR1 is ENHRY and CDR2 is SYGVKD. Here the CDR3 DNA reads TGTGCCATCAGTGAGGGGGGCCTCGTAGCTTTCGTT. It specifies CAISEGGLVAFV.